These 4 T cell receptor beta chains originate from one sample sequenced in a study of molecular identifiers for immune sequencing clone quantification. TCRdb re-called the PCR reads with MiXCR, one entry per CDR3 protein. The repertoire has tens of thousands of distinct CDR3 sequences, roughly 22% of them found once; the top ten carry about 0.91%. The material sequenced was naive CD8+ T cells from blood, with Jurkat cell RNA spiked in. Described subset: FACS-sorted CD8+CD4-CCR7+CD45RA+ naive T cells. All receptors come from a human donor in good health. Some libraries in this study had Jurkat cell RNA spiked in.

This clonotype was recorded only once. V usage is TRBV13 and J usage is TRBJ2-6; D gene ambiguous. This CDR3 has 20 residues. Trimming took 4 bases from V and 0 from J, leaving 22 bases between them. CDR1 and CDR2 from the germline V gene are PRHDT and FYEKMQ (reference sequence). The CDR3 sequence is CASSSAGVQIISSGANVLTF. CDR3 sequence (DNA): TGTGCCAGCAGCTCTGCCGGAGTGCAGATTATCAGCTCTGGGGCCAACGTCCTGACTTTC.

This clonotype has a count of ten or more. The chain combines TRBV20-1 with TRBJ2-5; a weak D match, TRBD1 (5 bases). With 4 bases removed from V and 1 base from J, the gap between germline ends came to 16 bases. CDR1 DFQATT and CDR2 SNEGSKA come from the germline V gene (reference sequence). The CDR3 runs 15 residues. The CDR3 DNA follows: TGCAGTGCTACGGTTGGGGCTGGGATCCAAGAGACCCAGTACTTC. Translation: CSATVGAGIQETQYF.

This clonotype was picked up many times. The chain employs TRBV13 and TRBJ2-3; TRBD2 agrees at 9 bases. The germline CDR1 and CDR2 sequences are PRHDT and FYEKMQ (reference sequence). Losses at the gene ends were 5 bases for V and 4 bases for J; bases not matched to a gene: 7. CDR3 length: 15 residues. This chain's CDR3 is CASSAGTSWADTQYF. The CDR3 coding sequence is TGTGCCAGCAGCGCCGGGACTAGCTGGGCAGATACGCAGTATTTT.

Many counts were recorded for this clonotype. J is TRBJ2-3 and V is TRBV19; 8 bases line up with TRBD2. The CDR3 has 16 amino acids. Germline CDR1 is LNHDA and CDR2 is SQIVND (reference sequence). V lost 5 bases to trimming and J lost 0 bases; unmatched junction nucleotides: 7. The CDR3 region is CASSLLAALSTDTQYF. In DNA form, the CDR3 reads TGTGCCAGTAGTTTACTAGCGGCCCTAAGCACAGATACGCAGTATTTT.